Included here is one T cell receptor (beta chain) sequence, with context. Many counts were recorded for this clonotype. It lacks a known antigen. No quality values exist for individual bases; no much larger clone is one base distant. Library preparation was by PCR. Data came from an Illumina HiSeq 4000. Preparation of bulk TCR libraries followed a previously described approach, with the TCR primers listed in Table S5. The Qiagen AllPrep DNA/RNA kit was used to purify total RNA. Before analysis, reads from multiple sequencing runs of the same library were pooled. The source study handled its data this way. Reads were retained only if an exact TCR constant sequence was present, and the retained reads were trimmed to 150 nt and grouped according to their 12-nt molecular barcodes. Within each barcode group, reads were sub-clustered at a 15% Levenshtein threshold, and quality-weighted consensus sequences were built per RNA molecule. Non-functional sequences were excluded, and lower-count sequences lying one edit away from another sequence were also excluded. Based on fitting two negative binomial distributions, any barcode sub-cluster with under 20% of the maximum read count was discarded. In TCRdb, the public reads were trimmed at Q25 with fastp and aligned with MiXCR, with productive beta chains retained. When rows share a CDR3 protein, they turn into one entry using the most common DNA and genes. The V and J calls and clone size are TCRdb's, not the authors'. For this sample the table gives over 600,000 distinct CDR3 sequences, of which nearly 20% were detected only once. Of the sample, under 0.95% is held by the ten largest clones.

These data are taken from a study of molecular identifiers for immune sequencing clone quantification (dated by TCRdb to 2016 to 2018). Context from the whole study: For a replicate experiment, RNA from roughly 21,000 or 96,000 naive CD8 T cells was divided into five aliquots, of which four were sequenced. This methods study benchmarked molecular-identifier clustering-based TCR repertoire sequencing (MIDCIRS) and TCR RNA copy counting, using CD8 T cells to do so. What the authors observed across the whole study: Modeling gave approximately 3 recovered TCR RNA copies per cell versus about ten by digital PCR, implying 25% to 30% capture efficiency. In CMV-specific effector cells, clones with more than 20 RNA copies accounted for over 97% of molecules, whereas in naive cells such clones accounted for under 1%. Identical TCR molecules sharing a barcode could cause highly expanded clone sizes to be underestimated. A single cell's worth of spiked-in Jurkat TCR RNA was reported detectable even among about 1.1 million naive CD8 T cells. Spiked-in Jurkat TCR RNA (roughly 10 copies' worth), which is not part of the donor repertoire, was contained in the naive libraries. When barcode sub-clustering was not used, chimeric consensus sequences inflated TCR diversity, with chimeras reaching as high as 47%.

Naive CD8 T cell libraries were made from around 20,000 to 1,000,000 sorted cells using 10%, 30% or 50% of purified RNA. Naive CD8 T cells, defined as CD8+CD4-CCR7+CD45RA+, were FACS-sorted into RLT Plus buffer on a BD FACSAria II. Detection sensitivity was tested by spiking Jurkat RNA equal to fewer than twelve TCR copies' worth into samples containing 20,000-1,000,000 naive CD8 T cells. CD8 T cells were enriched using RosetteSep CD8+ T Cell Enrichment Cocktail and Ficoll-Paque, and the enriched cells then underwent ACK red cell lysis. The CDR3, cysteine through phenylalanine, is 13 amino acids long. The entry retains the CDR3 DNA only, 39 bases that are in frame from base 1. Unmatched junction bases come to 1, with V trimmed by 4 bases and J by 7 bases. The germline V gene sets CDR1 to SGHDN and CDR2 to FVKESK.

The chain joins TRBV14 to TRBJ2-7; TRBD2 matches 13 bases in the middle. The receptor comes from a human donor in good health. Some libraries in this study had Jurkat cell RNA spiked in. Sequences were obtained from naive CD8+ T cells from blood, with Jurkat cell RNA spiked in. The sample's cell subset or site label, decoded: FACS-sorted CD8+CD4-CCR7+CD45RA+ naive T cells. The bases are TGTGCCAGCAGCCGACTAGCGGGAGGTGAGCAGTACTTC. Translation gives CASSRLAGGEQYF. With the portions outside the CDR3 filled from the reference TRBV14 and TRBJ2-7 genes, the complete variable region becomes EAGVTQFPSHSVIEKGQTVTLRCDPISGHDNLYWYRRVMGKEIKFLLHFVKESKQDESGMPNNRFLAERTGGTYSTLKVQPAELEDSGVYFCASSRLAGGEQYFGPGTRLTVT.